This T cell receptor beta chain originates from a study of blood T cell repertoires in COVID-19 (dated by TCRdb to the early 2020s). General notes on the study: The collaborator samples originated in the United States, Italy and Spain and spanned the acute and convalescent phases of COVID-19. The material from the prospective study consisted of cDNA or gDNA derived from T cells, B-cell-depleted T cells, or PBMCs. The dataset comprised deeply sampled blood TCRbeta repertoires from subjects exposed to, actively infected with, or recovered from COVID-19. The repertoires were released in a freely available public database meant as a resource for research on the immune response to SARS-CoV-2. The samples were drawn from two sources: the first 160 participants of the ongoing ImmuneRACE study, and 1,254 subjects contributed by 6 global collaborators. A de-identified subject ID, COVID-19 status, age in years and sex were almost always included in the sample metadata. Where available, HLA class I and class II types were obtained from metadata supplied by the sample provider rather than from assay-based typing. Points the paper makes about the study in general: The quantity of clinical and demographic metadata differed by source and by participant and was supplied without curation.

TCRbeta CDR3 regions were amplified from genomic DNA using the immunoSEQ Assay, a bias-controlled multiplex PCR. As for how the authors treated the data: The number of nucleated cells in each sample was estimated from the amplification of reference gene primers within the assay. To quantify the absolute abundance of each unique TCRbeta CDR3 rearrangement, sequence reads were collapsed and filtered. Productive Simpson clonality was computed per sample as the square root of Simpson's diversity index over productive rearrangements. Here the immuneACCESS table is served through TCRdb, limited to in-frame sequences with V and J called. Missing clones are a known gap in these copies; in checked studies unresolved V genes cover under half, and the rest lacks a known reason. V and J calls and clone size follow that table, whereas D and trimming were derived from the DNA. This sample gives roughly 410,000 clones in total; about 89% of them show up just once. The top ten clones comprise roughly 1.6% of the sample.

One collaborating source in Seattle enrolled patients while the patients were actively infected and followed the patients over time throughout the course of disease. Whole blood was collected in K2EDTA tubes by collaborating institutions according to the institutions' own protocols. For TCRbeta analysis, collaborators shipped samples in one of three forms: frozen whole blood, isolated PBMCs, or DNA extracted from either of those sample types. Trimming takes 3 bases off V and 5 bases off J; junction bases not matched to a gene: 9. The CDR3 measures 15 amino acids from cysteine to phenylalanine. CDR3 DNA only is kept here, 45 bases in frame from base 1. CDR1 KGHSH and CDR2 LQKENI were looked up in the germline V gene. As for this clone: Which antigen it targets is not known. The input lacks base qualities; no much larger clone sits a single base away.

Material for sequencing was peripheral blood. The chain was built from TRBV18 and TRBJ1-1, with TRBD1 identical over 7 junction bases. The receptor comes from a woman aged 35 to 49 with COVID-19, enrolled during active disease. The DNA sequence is TGTGCCAGCTCACCCCGGGAGGGGGCAAGAACTGAAGCTTTCTTT. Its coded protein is CASSPREGARTEAFF. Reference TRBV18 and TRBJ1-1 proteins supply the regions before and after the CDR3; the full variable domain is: NAGVMQNPRHLVRRRGQEARLRCSPMKGHSHVYWYRQLPEEGLKFMVYLQKENIIDESGMPKERFSAEFPKEGPSILRIQQVVRGDSAAYFCASSPREGARTEAFFGQGTRLTVV.